What follows describes a single TCR beta chain. In its sample, this clonotype was seen many times. It lacks a known antigen. The sample holds no much larger clone one base away, and base qualities are not on file. The data stem from a study of molecular identifiers for immune sequencing clone quantification (dated by TCRdb to 2016 to 2019). The study in broad terms: For a replicate experiment, RNA from roughly 18,000 or 92,000 naive CD8 T cells was divided into five aliquots, and four of the five aliquots were sequenced. This methods study benchmarked molecular-identifier clustering-based TCR repertoire sequencing (MIDCIRS) and TCR RNA copy counting, using CD8 T cells to do so. General conclusions and limits of the study: Roughly 3 recovered TCR RNA copies per cell were obtained by modeling, versus around 10 by digital PCR, implying a capture efficiency of 25% to 35%. When barcode sub-clustering was omitted, TCR diversity was inflated by chimeric consensus sequences, with chimeras reaching as high as 47%. Spiked-in Jurkat TCR RNA equivalent to a single cell was reported to be detectable even among one million naive CD8 T cells. Clones above 20 RNA copies held over 97% of molecules in CMV-specific effector cells but under 1% in naive cells. Highly expanded clone sizes could be underestimated because identical TCR molecules may share a barcode. The naive libraries included spiked-in Jurkat TCR RNA (10 copies' worth), and this Jurkat TCR RNA is not part of the donor repertoire.

Libraries of naive CD8 T cells were generated from roughly 18,000 to 920,000 sorted cells, with 10%, 30% or 50% of the purified RNA used. Naive CD8 T cells were FACS-sorted as CD8+CD4-CCR7+CD45RA+ on a BD FACSAria II into RLT Plus buffer. To test detection sensitivity, Jurkat RNA equal to around 10 TCR copies was added to samples of roughly 18,000-1,100,000 naive CD8 T cells. Enrichment of CD8 T cells was done with RosetteSep CD8+ T Cell Enrichment Cocktail plus Ficoll-Paque, and ACK red cell lysis came afterward. The CDR3 runs 15 amino acids, cysteine and phenylalanine included. The kept DNA is CDR3 alone, 45 bases in frame from the first base. The germline ends are 8 bases apart after V is trimmed by 0 bases and J by 0 bases. CDR1 LGHNA and CDR2 YSLEER are derived from the germline V gene. The library was made by PCR. TCRdb lists the instrument as Illumina HiSeq 4000. Bulk TCR libraries were prepared as previously described, using TCR primers listed in Table S5. Total RNA was purified with the Qiagen AllPrep DNA/RNA kit. Before any analysis, reads coming from multiple sequencing runs of the same library were combined into one pool. The paper's data handling went like this. Reads were retained only if their TCR constant sequence matched exactly, and those retained reads were trimmed to 150 nt and grouped according to their 12-nt molecular barcodes. Reads within each barcode group were sub-clustered using a 15% Levenshtein threshold, and quality-weighted consensus sequences were constructed for each RNA molecule. Non-functional sequences were excluded, and lower-count sequences lying one edit away from another sequence were also excluded. Based on a fit of two negative binomial distributions, barcode sub-clusters having less than 20% of the maximum read count were discarded. Starting from the raw public reads, TCRdb applied fastp trimming at Q25, assembled clones with MiXCR and retained in-frame beta chains. When rows share a CDR3 protein, they turn into one entry using the most common DNA and genes. The V and J calls here are based on TCRdb, not the publication. For this sample there are over 600,000 distinct CDR3 sequences; just under 20% appear just once. 0.85% to 0.9% of the sample is taken by the ten largest.

Specimen: naive CD8+ T cells from blood, with Jurkat cell RNA spiked in. The intended sense of this specimen's cell subset or site label: FACS-sorted CD8+CD4-CCR7+CD45RA+ naive T cells. Here the chain combines TRBV4-3 and TRBJ1-2, with the D segment identity uncertain. The TCR sequence derives from a human donor in good health. Some libraries in this study had Jurkat cell RNA spiked in. The CDR3 region: CASSQERTTNYGYTF. The nucleotide sequence is TGCGCCAGCAGCCAAGAACGGACCACTAACTATGGCTACACCTTC.